The next 5 T cell receptor beta chains were all read from a single sample in a study of CD8 T cells in ankylosing spondylitis. No antigens are known for them. Study-level findings and limits: A TCR beta motif made of several highly homologous variants seemed typical of ankylosing spondylitis blood.

TCRdb re-called the 5' RACE reads with MiXCR, one entry per CDR3 protein. The sample contains some 400,000 distinct CDR3 sequences, around 24% of which appear only once. The source material was blood, either unsorted or a sorted T cell fraction (not recorded which). The receptors derive from a male donor with ankylosing spondylitis.

This chain links TRBV3-1 with TRBJ2-1, with 13 bases matching TRBD2. The length of the CDR3 is 16 residues. Germline V gene data show CDR1 as LGHDT and CDR2 as YNNKEL (reference sequence). The trim removed 2 bases at V and 9 bases at J, leaving 7 bases unmatched. DNA of the CDR3: TGTGCCAGCAGCCAAATGGGACTAGCGGGACAAATTGAGCAGTTCTTC. Translating gives CASSQMGLAGQIEQFF.

On this clonotype: An end of the junction does not agree with germline; a read error may underlie this. The chain joins TRBV28 to TRBJ2-7, with 7 bases lining up with TRBD2. Per the germline V gene, CDR1 is MDHEN and CDR2 is SYDVKM. This CDR3 has 15 amino acids. This CDR3 is CVSSSRIAGLYEQYF. CDR3 in DNA: TGTGTCAGCAGTTCCCGGATAGCGGGTCTGTACGAGCAGTACTTC.

There are a few counts of this clonotype. This chain links TRBV29-1 with TRBJ1-1; D is ambiguous. Trimming stripped 6 bases from V and 5 bases from J, with 16 bases between. The CDR3 is made up of 13 amino acids. In germline, CDR1 is SQVTM, CDR2 ANQGSEA. The CDR3, as DNA: TGCAGCGTCCGCGACGGAGGTGGGACTGAAGCTTTCTTT. This sequence encodes CSVRDGGGTEAFF.

The chain has TRBV2 and TRBJ2-7; TRBD1 matches 9 bases. The CDR3 covers 14 residues. Trimming took 5 bases from V and 5 from J; bases not matched to a gene: 7. Germline CDR1 and CDR2: SNHLY and FYNNEI. This CDR3 reads CASSPRTGVNEQYF. CDR3 bases: TGTGCCAGCAGTCCTCGGACAGGGGTGAACGAGCAGTACTTC.

There are a few counts of this clonotype. This sequence joins TRBV6-5 and TRBJ1-4, with TRBD1 as a possible D gene (6 bases). The V and J ends lost 8 bases and 7 bases respectively, with 23 bases between them. This CDR3 is built from 16 residues. CDR1 is MNHEY, CDR2 SVGAGI, per germline. The CDR3, as DNA: TGTGCCAGCGTGTACTTTACAGGAGGGGGACTTGAAAAACTGTTTTTT. Its translation: CASVYFTGGGLEKLFF.